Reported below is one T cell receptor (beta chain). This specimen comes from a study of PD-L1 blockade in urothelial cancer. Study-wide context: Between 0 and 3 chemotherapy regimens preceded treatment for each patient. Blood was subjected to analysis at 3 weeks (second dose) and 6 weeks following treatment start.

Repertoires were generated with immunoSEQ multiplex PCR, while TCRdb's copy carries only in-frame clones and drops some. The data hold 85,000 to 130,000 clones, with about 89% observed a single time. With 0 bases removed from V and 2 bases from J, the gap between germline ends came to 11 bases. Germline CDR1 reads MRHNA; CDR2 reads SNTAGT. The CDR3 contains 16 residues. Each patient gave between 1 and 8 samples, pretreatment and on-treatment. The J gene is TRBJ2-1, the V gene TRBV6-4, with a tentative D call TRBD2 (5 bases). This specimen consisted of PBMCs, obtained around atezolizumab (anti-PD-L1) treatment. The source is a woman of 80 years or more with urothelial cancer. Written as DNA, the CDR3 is TGTGCCAGCAGTGACTCGGTCAGCGGACCCTACAATGAGCAGTTCTTC. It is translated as CASSDSVSGPYNEQFF.